Reported below is one T cell receptor (beta chain). Germline V gene sequence: CDR1 SGHRS, CDR2 YFSETQ. The length of the CDR3 is 15 residues. Trimming cost V 4 bases and J 6 bases, with 19 bases left between them. This sample was taken from a study of blood T cell repertoires in COVID-19. About the research overall: Spain, Italy and the United States supplied samples that represented acute and convalescent COVID-19. Sources were T cells, B-cell-depleted T cells, or PBMCs; the material itself was cDNA or gDNA.

In the authors' workflow: Amplified reference gene primers provided the basis for estimating nucleated cell counts. Produced via immunoSEQ multiplex PCR; TCRdb's table is partial and in-frame only. V and J calls and clone size come straight from that table; D and trimming were deduced from the DNA. The sample carries roughly 230,000 clones, about nine tenths recorded once. A Seattle source enrolled patients during active infection and followed them longitudinally. This chain joins TRBV5-1 and TRBJ1-2, with D uncertain. The source material was peripheral blood. This TCR came from a man aged 25-40 years with COVID-19, enrolled during active disease. CDR3 residues: CASSPRPSARDGYTF. CDR3 nucleotide sequence: TGCGCCAGCAGCCCCCGGCCTAGCGCAAGGGATGGCTACACCTTC.